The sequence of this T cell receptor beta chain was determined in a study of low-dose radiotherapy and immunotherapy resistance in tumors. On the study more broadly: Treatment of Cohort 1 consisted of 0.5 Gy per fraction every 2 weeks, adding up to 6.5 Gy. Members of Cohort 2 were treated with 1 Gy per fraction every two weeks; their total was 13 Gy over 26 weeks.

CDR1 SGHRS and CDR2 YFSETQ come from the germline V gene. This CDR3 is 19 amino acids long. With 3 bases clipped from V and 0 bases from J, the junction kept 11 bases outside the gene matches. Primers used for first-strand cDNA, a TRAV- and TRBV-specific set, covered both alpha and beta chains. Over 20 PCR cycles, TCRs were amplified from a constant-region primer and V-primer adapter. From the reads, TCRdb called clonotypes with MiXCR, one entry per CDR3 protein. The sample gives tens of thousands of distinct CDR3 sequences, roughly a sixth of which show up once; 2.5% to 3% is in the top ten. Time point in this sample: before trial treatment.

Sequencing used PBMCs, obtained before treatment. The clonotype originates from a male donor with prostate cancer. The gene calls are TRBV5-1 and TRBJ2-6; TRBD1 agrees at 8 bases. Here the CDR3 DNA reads TGCGCCAGCAGCTCACCTGGCGGACAGGGCCTCTCTGGGGCCAACGTCCTGACTTTC. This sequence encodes CASSSPGGQGLSGANVLTF.